Shown below are 21 T cell receptor beta chains from a single sample sequenced in a study of cytomegalovirus exposure and HLA in healthy donors. With 60 Vbeta and 13 Jbeta primers, the PCR was carried out. Sequencing was performed with immunoSEQ multiplex PCR; in TCRdb, only in-frame clones are kept and a portion is missing. The table includes some 170,000 clones, roughly three quarters detected once. Sequenced input: PBMCs. The receptors derive from a man aged 18 to 35 in good health and CMV-seropositive.

The chain uses TRBV27 and TRBJ2-7; TRBD2 agrees at 7 bases. V dropped 5 bases and J dropped 3; count of bases not matched to a gene: 10. CDR1 and CDR2 (germline): MNHEY, SMNVEV (reference sequence). The CDR3 length is 15 residues. CDR3 protein: CASSHSVGGSYEQYF. CDR3 sequence (DNA): TGTGCCAGCAGTCACAGCGTGGGGGGGAGCTACGAGCAGTACTTC.

The chain couples TRBV15 to TRBJ1-1, with 7 bases identical to TRBD1. J was trimmed by 1 base and V by 0 bases; bases with no gene match: 14. Germline loops: CDR1 LNHNV, CDR2 YYDKDF (reference sequence). The CDR3 is made up of 19 amino acids. The CDR3 nucleotides read TGTGCCACCAGCAGAGATCTGGCGTCAGGGGGAAAAGGGAACACTGAAGCTTTCTTT. This sequence encodes CATSRDLASGGKGNTEAFF.

The CDR3 coding sequence is TGTGCCAGTAGCCACATAGGGGGCTCGTACGAGCAGTACTTC. This sequence encodes CASSHIGGSYEQYF. The chain carries TRBV19 and TRBJ2-7, with 7 bases fitting TRBD1. The CDR3 is 14 amino acids. Germline CDR1 reads LNHDA; CDR2 reads SQIVND (reference sequence). V shed 6 bases and J 4 bases; nucleotides not matched to a gene: 9.

The rearrangement links TRBV6-5 to TRBJ2-5; D perhaps matches TRBD2 (6 bases). CDR3 size: 14 residues. The germline V gene has CDR1 MNHEY and CDR2 SVGAGI. The V and J ends lost 7 bases and 4 bases respectively, with 16 bases between them. In nucleotides, the CDR3 is TGTGCCAGCACGGTCGGGGGACGGGGAGAGACCCAGTACTTC. It codes for CASTVGGRGETQYF.

The genes are TRBV5-6 and TRBJ2-3, with D possibly being TRBD2 (6 bases). Germline-derived CDR1 and CDR2 are SGHDT and YYEEEE. Trimming stripped 4 bases from V and 1 base from J, with 10 bases between. This CDR3 has 14 residues. In DNA form, the CDR3 reads TGTGCCAGCAGCGGACTATCTCGCACAGATACGCAGTATTTT. Translation: CASSGLSRTDTQYF.

This clone was seen only once. V gene TRBV2 combines with J gene TRBJ1-5; 9 nucleotides line up with TRBD1. The germline CDR1 and CDR2 sequences are SNHLY and FYNNEI. The CDR3 is 14 amino acids. V lost 6 bases, J lost 5 bases, and 5 bases stayed unmatched. CDR3 sequence reads: CASSADRGYQPQHF. The CDR3, as DNA: TGTGCCAGCAGCGCAGACAGGGGGTATCAGCCCCAGCATTTT.

This rearrangement joins TRBV10-1 to TRBJ1-1, with D maybe TRBD1 (5 bases). Trimming left V 5 bases short and J 0 bases short, with 7 bases between. The germline gives CDR1 WNHNN, CDR2 SYGVQD (reference sequence). The CDR3 runs to 13 residues. CDR3 nucleotides: TGCGCCAGCAGTTGGACAATGAACACTGAAGCTTTCTTT. This gives the protein CASSWTMNTEAFF.

About this clone itself: Germline and junction disagree at one end, which may indicate a read error. The same CDR3 can be traced to other DNA sequences in this sample. The chain employs TRBV5-4 and TRBJ2-7, with D possibly TRBD2 on 6 matching bases. CDR1 is SGHNT, CDR2 YYREEE, per germline (reference sequence). The CDR3 runs to 11 residues. The CDR3 bases are TGTGCTAGCAGCTGGGGGGACGAGCAGTACTTC. It yields the protein CASSWGDEQYF. The whole variable domain, remainder taken from reference TRBV5-4 and TRBJ2-7, is ETGVTQSPTHLIKTRGQQVTLRCSSQSGHNTVSWYQQALGQGPQFIFQYYREEENGRGNFPPRFSGLQFPNYSSELNVNALELDDSALYLCASSWGDEQYFGPGTRLTVT.

V and J are TRBV2 and TRBJ1-3; possibly TRBD1 for D (6 bases). The CDR3 covers 15 residues. CDR1 is SNHLY and CDR2 is FYNNEI in the germline V gene. The V and J ends lost 5 bases and 0 bases respectively, with 11 bases between them. In DNA form, the CDR3 reads TGTGCCAGCAGTCCTGACAGGCACTCTGGAAACACCATATATTTT. This gives the protein CASSPDRHSGNTIYF.

This clone was recorded only once. The rearrangement links TRBV4-3 to TRBJ2-4; the D is unclear. The CDR3 runs 17 residues. Germline V lookup: CDR1 LGHNA, CDR2 YSLEER. Trimming stripped 1 base from V and 1 base from J, with 14 bases between. CDR3 amino acids: CASSQGGRPGAKNIQYF. The CDR3 nucleotides are TGCGCCAGCAGCCAAGGAGGTCGGCCCGGGGCCAAAAACATTCAGTACTTC.

This chain uses TRBV29-1 with TRBJ2-2; 8 bases are shared with TRBD2. The CDR3 covers 18 residues. Germline V gives CDR1 SQVTM, CDR2 ANQGSEA. The V gene end was trimmed by 4 bases and the J gene end by 0 bases; junction bases not matched to a gene: 13. CDR3 nucleotide sequence: TGCAGCGTTGCGGGGGGGGTAGGGGCCTTCGCGAACACCGGGGAGCTGTTTTTT. This translates into CSVAGGVGAFANTGELFF.

The chain links TRBV6-5 to TRBJ1-1; 8 positions match TRBD1. Germline CDR1 reads MNHEY; CDR2 reads SVGAGI. This CDR3 is built from 16 residues. V lost 0 bases and J lost 1; bases outside the gene matches: 4. CDR3 region: CASSYSSDRGNTEAFF. CDR3 DNA: TGTGCCAGCAGTTACTCGAGTGACAGGGGGAACACTGAAGCTTTCTTT.

This chain connects TRBV4-2 to TRBJ2-7, with TRBD2 as a possible D gene (6 bases). V shed 1 base and J shed 7 bases, with 17 bases lying between them. This CDR3 region has 15 residues. Germline CDR1 and CDR2: LGHNA and YNFKEQ. CDR3 sequence reads: CASSQVGEAPVEQYF. CDR3 nucleotides: TGTGCCAGCAGCCAAGTGGGGGAGGCGCCCGTGGAGCAGTACTTC.

The gene calls are TRBV28 and TRBJ1-6; TRBD1 matches at 9 bases. There are 16 residues in the CDR3. V gave up 6 bases and J gave up 9 bases; unmatched junction bases: 12. Germline loops: CDR1 MDHEN, CDR2 SYDVKM. The CDR3 sequence: CASSPDRGLGVSPLHF. The CDR3 nucleotides are TGTGCCAGCAGCCCTGACAGGGGGTTAGGTGTTTCACCCCTCCACTTT.

The J gene is TRBJ2-3, the V gene TRBV7-3, with TRBD1 identical over 9 bases. This CDR3 is built from 15 residues. J lost 4 bases, V lost 5 bases, and 7 bases had no gene match. CDR1 and CDR2 (germline): SGHTA, FQGTGA. The CDR3 loop reads CASSLGQGRPDTQYF. The CDR3 region has the DNA TGTGCCAGCAGCCTAGGACAGGGGAGGCCAGATACGCAGTATTTT.

The chain employs TRBV5-1 and TRBJ1-1; tentative D call: TRBD1 (6 bases). V was clipped by 0 bases and J by 1 base, with 7 bases between them. The CDR3 is 14 residues long. Looked up from germline, CDR1 is SGHRS and CDR2 is YFSETQ. The CDR3 here is CASSLDRENTEAFF. CDR3 DNA sequence: TGCGCCAGCAGCTTGGACAGGGAGAACACTGAAGCTTTCTTT. The full variable domain, its missing parts supplied by reference TRBV5-1 and TRBJ1-1, is KAGVTQTPRYLIKTRGQQVTLSCSPISGHRSVSWYQQTPGQGLQFLFEYFSETQRNKGNFPGRFSGRQFSNSRSEMNVSTLELGDSALYLCASSLDRENTEAFFGQGTRLTVV.

Only one count was recorded for this clone. The V call is TRBV19, the J call TRBJ1-4, with TRBD1 matching over 7 bases. Trimming cost V 2 bases and J 3 bases; bases outside gene matches: 12. The CDR3 is 18 residues long. Germline V lookup: CDR1 LNHDA, CDR2 SQIVND (reference sequence). The CDR3 coding sequence is TGTGCCAGTAGTATAACACGGGACAGTCTTATCGCTAATGAAAAACTGTTTTTT. This translates into CASSITRDSLIANEKLFF.

The chain joins TRBV2 to TRBJ2-1; 8 bases are a match to TRBD2. Germline V gives CDR1 SNHLY, CDR2 FYNNEI. This CDR3 contains 15 residues. J lost 3 bases, V lost 3 bases, and 4 bases had no gene match. The CDR3 sequence is CASSDSGGYYNEQFF. In DNA form, the CDR3 reads TGTGCCAGCAGTGACAGCGGGGGCTACTACAATGAGCAGTTCTTC.

Details on this clone: In the same sample, other DNA sequences code for this CDR3. The V call is TRBV9, the J call TRBJ1-2; no firm D call. Between the trimmed V and J ends, which lost 0 bases and 0 bases, there was a span of 6 bases. Germline-derived CDR1 and CDR2 are SGDLS and YYNGEE. This CDR3 is built from 14 residues. CDR3 sequence reads: CASSVGGANYGYTF. CDR3 sequence (DNA): TGTGCCAGCAGCGTAGGAGGAGCTAACTATGGCTACACCTTC.

This clone was picked up a small number of times. The CDR3 sequence is CASSSSRDSRYEQYF. The CDR3 nucleotides read TGCGCCAGCAGCTCAAGCCGGGATTCTCGCTACGAGCAGTACTTC. The chain recombines TRBV5-1 with TRBJ2-7; tentatively, D is TRBD2 (5 bases). Germline CDR1 reads SGHRS; CDR2 reads YFSETQ. The CDR3 has 15 residues. V dropped 3 bases and J dropped 3 bases, with 16 bases sitting between them.

This sequence joins TRBV29-1 and TRBJ1-2; D is perhaps TRBD1 (6 bases). Germline lookup yields CDR1 SQVTM and CDR2 ANQGSEA. This CDR3 is 15 amino acids long. The germline V and J ends were trimmed by 0 bases and 5 bases, with 16 bases remaining between them. The CDR3 DNA sequence: TGCAGCGTTGAAGATTGGCAGGGGTCCCTTTATGGCTACACCTTC. This codes for CSVEDWQGSLYGYTF.